Following are 23 T cell receptor beta chains from one sample sequenced in a study of kidney transplant recipient with SARS-CoV-2 infection. TCRdb fed the reads into MiXCR, producing one record per CDR3 protein. In the table there are approximately 250,000 distinct CDR3 sequences, under 30% of which are singletons. This sample comprised a blood sample, obtained at baseline and around day 110 from a kidney transplant recipient. All receptors derive from a male patient aged 30 to 39 who had COVID-19 and was a kidney transplant recipient. Part of the T cell pool may stem from the graft donor.

The chain is built from TRBV10-1 and TRBJ1-2; D is uncertain. Germline V gives CDR1 WNHNN, CDR2 SYGVQD (reference sequence). CDR3 length: 17 amino acids. Trimming pared 4 bases from V and 4 bases from J, leaving 22 bases between. The CDR3 region has the DNA TGCGCCAGCAGTGTTTGGCAAAGATCGCGAAAGACCTATGGCTACACCTTC. Residues: CASSVWQRSRKTYGYTF.

On this clonotype itself: A much larger clone differs from this one at a single base, so this may be a read error. This rearrangement joins TRBV20-1 to TRBJ2-6; D unresolved. Germline CDR1 and CDR2: DFQATT and SNEGSKA (reference sequence). CDR3 length: 16 amino acids. Written as DNA, the CDR3 is TGCGGTGCTAGTTTCCGGGTACCATCTGGGGCCAACGTCCTGACTTTC. It encodes CGASFRVPSGANVLTF.

At least ten counts were recorded for this clonotype. This chain joins TRBV10-3 and TRBJ2-7; 11 bases line up with TRBD2. Germline assignment: CDR1 ENHRY and CDR2 SYGVKD. V lost 3 bases, J lost 4 bases, and 5 bases stayed unmatched. The CDR3 loop spans 15 amino acids. CDR3 nucleotide sequence: TGTGCCATCAGTGACCAAGGGACTAGCGGTTACGAGCAGTACTTC. It yields the protein CAISDQGTSGYEQYF.

The chain has TRBV19 and TRBJ2-1, with D uncertain. Germline V CDR1 and CDR2: LNHDA, SQIVND (reference sequence). This CDR3 has 13 amino acids. V lost 3 bases, J lost 6 bases, and 9 bases lay in between. This chain's CDR3 is CASSISASNEQFF. CDR3 sequence (DNA): TGTGCCAGTAGTATCTCCGCGTCCAATGAGCAGTTCTTC.

At least ten counts were recorded for this clonotype. V usage is TRBV19 and J usage is TRBJ1-5; no reliable D call. Germline V gives CDR1 LNHDA, CDR2 SQIVND (reference sequence). The length of the CDR3 is 15 residues. V shed 0 bases and J shed 0 bases, with 6 bases lying between them. The CDR3 here is CASSIDVDSNQPQHF. CDR3 DNA: TGTGCCAGTAGTATAGACGTCGATAGCAATCAGCCCCAGCATTTT. Full variable domain (rest looked up from reference TRBV19 and TRBJ1-5): DGGITQSPKYLFRKEGQNVTLSCEQNLNHDAMYWYRQDPGQGLRLIYYSQIVNDFQKGDIAEGYSVSREKKESFPLTVTSAQKNPTAFYLCASSIDVDSNQPQHFGDGTRLSIL.

This clonotype was observed at least ten times. CDR3 region: CASSKWVGGRKTYGYTF. CDR3 sequence (DNA): TGTGCCAGCAGTAAGTGGGTAGGTGGGAGAAAGACCTATGGCTACACCTTC. The chain has TRBV6-6 and TRBJ1-2; no clear D gene. Trimming removed 5 bases at V and 4 bases at J, with 23 bases between. This CDR3 spans 17 amino acids. Germline CDR1 MNHNY, CDR2 SVGAGI (reference sequence).

V is TRBV6-1 and J is TRBJ2-1, with unresolved D. CDR1 is MNHNS and CDR2 is SASEGT in the germline V gene. V was trimmed by 2 bases and J by 7 bases, leaving 9 bases between them. There are 13 residues in the CDR3. CDR3 in DNA: TGTGCCAGCAGTGAATTAATTCTAAATGAGCAGTTCTTC. Its translation is CASSELILNEQFF.

This clonotype showed up many times. V gene TRBV7-9 combines with J gene TRBJ1-1; TRBD1 is a possible D gene (5 bases). The ends were cut back, 1 base at V and 1 base at J, with 7 bases in the middle. This CDR3 is built from 14 residues. CDR1 SEHNR and CDR2 FQNEAQ come from the germline V gene (reference sequence). CDR3 protein: CASSLGGENTEAFF. CDR3 nucleotide sequence: TGTGCCAGCAGCTTAGGGGGGGAGAACACTGAAGCTTTCTTT.

This clonotype was picked up many times. The gene calls are TRBV30 and TRBJ1-4; no clear D gene. Germline lookup yields CDR1 GTSNPN and CDR2 SVGIG (reference sequence). This CDR3 is 13 amino acids long. The V gene lost 2 bases and the J gene lost 0 bases, with 4 bases spanning the gap. The DNA of the CDR3 is TGTGCCTGGAGTCCTGCAACTAATGAAAAACTGTTTTTT. Its translation: CAWSPATNEKLFF.

J is TRBJ2-1 and V is TRBV19; D possibly corresponds to TRBD2 (6 bases). V was shortened by 5 bases and J by 6 bases, with 17 bases between the two germline ends. There are 15 residues in the CDR3. The germline V gene has CDR1 LNHDA and CDR2 SQIVND (reference sequence). CDR3 sequence reads: CASSPDWGDLNEQFF. The CDR3 bases are TGTGCCAGTAGTCCCGACTGGGGGGACCTCAATGAGCAGTTCTTC.

This clonotype showed up many times. The rearrangement joins TRBV5-1 to TRBJ2-3, with D possibly being TRBD2 (5 bases). The V gene's germline CDR1 is SGHRS and CDR2 YFSETQ. This CDR3 is 16 amino acids long. V was trimmed by 6 bases and J by 1 base, leaving 18 bases between them. In DNA, the CDR3 is TGCGCCAGCATGATAGTTGGGCGGCGGGGCACAGATACGCAGTATTTT. Encoded protein: CASMIVGRRGTDTQYF.

As for this clonotype: This sequence may be a read error, since a much larger clone differs from it by one base. The genes are TRBV24-1 and TRBJ2-1; D gene ambiguous. Between the trimmed V and J ends, which lost 3 bases and 8 bases, there was a span of 4 bases. Germline V gene sequence: CDR1 KGHDR, CDR2 SFDVKD. This CDR3 spans 11 amino acids. The DNA of the CDR3 is TGTGCCACCAGTGATCGAGATGAGCAGTTCTTC. It codes for CATSDRDEQFF.

The sample holds one count of this clonotype. Only one base separates this from a far larger clonotype, so it likely reflects a read error. The rearrangement links TRBV7-2 to TRBJ2-1; TRBD1 might be the D (5 bases). The end of the DNA is better explained by TRBJ2-3, so the J call may be wrong. The CDR3 is 14 amino acids. In germline, CDR1 is SGHTA, CDR2 FQGNSA. The CDR3 loop is CASSLRGFTGTQYF. The CDR3, as DNA: TGTGCCAGCAGCTTACGCGGCTTCACAGGTACGCAGTATTTT.

This clonotype was seen many times. V and J are TRBV28 and TRBJ2-7, with D uncertain. Germline V lookup: CDR1 MDHEN, CDR2 SYDVKM. The V end was cut by 8 bases, the J end by 0 bases, with 8 bases between. The length of the CDR3 is 12 residues. The CDR3 nucleotides read TGTGCCAGCCGGACGGTCTCCTACGAGCAGTACTTC. This gives the protein CASRTVSYEQYF.

This clonotype was found once. Since a much larger clone is just one base distant, this may be a read error. The J gene is TRBJ1-1, the V gene TRBV9; D is undetermined. The CDR3 loop spans 14 amino acids. Germline lookup yields CDR1 SGDLS and CDR2 YYNGEE. DNA of the CDR3: TGTTCCAGCAGCCCCACGGGGAAGAACACTGAAGCTTTCTTT. Its translation is CSSSPTGKNTEAFF.

A note on this clonotype: A much larger clone differs by one base, so this may be a read error. V and J are TRBV18 and TRBJ2-5; D may be TRBD2 (5 bases). Germline values: CDR1 KGHSH, CDR2 LQKENI. The CDR3 is made up of 13 amino acids. CDR3 bases: TGTGCCAACTCACGGGCGGGTCAAGAGACCCAGTACTTC. This gives the protein CANSRAGQETQYF.

This clonotype showed up many times. The V and J genes are TRBV3-1 and TRBJ2-1; 8 bases match TRBD2. The CDR3 runs to 15 residues. From germline, CDR1 is LGHDT and CDR2 YNNKEL (reference sequence). The junction had 5 bases not matched to a gene; V was cut back by 0 bases and J by 7 bases. In DNA form, the CDR3 reads TGTGCCAGCAGCCAAGATGGCGGGAGGAGGAATGAGCAGTTCTTC. Its translation: CASSQDGGRRNEQFF.

This clonotype was recorded a few times. The chain combines TRBV5-4 with TRBJ2-1; 7 bases map to TRBD2. This CDR3 comprises 15 residues. Germline-derived CDR1 and CDR2 are SGHNT and YYREEE (reference sequence). V was pared by 2 bases and J by 9 bases, with 11 bases of the junction left unmatched. The CDR3 DNA reads as TGTGCCAGCAGCTTTGGGGGGAGGGCCTCCCCTGAGCAGTTCTTC. Residues: CASSFGGRASPEQFF.

Turning to this clonotype: One base away lies a much larger clone, so this may be a sequencing read error. This chain links TRBV3-1 with TRBJ1-2; no definite D call. CDR3 length equals 13 residues. Germline V gives CDR1 LGHDT, CDR2 YNNKEL (reference sequence). Trimming left V 4 bases short and J 7 bases short, with 13 bases between. In nucleotides, the CDR3 is TGTGCCAGCAGCCGGACCAAGTTTCCTGGCTACACCTTC. It is translated as CASSRTKFPGYTF. The whole variable domain, filled in from reference TRBV3-1 and TRBJ1-2, reads DTAVSQTPKYLVTQMGNDKSIKCEQNLGHDTMYWYKQDSKKFLKIMFSYNNKELIINETVPNRFSPKSPDKAHLNLHINSLELGDSAVYFCASSRTKFPGYTFGSGTRLTVV.

In regard to this clonotype: A single base separates this from a much larger clone, so it may be a read error. This chain connects TRBV15 to TRBJ1-2; no clear D gene. The CDR3 consists of 17 residues. The germline V gene has CDR1 LNHNV and CDR2 YYDKDF (reference sequence). Between the trimmed V and J ends, which lost 5 bases and 4 bases, there was a span of 23 bases. This CDR3 is CATSDYARCGKIYGYTF. For the CDR3, the DNA is TGTGCCACCAGCGACTACGCAAGGTGTGGAAAGATCTATGGCTACACCTTC.

This clonotype was seen ten or more times. The rearrangement links TRBV6-1 to TRBJ2-7; no firm D call. The germline gives CDR1 MNHNS, CDR2 SASEGT. The V gene lost 2 bases and the J gene lost 2 bases, with 7 bases spanning the gap. The CDR3 length is 13 residues. The CDR3 sequence: CASSESGPYEQYF. The DNA for the CDR3 is TGTGCCAGCAGTGAATCTGGCCCCTACGAGCAGTACTTC.

This clonotype was seen repeatedly, ten times or more. The chain uses TRBV9 and TRBJ1-5; possibly TRBD1 for D (5 bases). Germline loops: CDR1 SGDLS, CDR2 YYNGEE. CDR3 size: 15 residues. V was cut by 3 bases and J by 0 bases, with 10 bases left in between. CDR3 in DNA: TGTGCCAGCAGCGCCCAGGGAAATAGCAATCAGCCCCAGCATTTT. Amino acids: CASSAQGNSNQPQHF.

This clonotype was detected ten times or more. The V and J genes are TRBV4-1 and TRBJ2-1; 9 nucleotides agree with TRBD2. Looked up from germline, CDR1 is MGHRA and CDR2 is YSYEKL. V trimming: 2 bases; J trimming: 4 bases; junction bases outside the gene matches: 6. The CDR3 is 16 residues long. The CDR3 bases are TGCGCCAGCAGCCAACTGGCGGGACTAGCTTACAATGAGCAGTTCTTC. Its protein product is CASSQLAGLAYNEQFF.